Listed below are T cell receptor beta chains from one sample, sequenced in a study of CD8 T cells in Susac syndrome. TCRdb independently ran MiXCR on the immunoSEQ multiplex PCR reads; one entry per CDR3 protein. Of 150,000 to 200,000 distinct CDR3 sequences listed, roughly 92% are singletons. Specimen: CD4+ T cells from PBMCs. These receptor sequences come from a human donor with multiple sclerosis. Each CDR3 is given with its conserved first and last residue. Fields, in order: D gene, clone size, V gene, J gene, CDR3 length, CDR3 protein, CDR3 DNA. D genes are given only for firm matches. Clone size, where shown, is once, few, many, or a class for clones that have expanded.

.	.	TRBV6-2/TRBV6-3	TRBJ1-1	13	CASTQGGAFGAFF	TGTGCCAGCACCCAGGGAGGGGCCTTTGGAGCTTTCTTT
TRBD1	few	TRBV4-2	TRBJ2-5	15	CASSSTTGVEETQYF	TGTGCCAGCAGCAGCACGACAGGGGTGGAAGAGACCCAGTACTTC
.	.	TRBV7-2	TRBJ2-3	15	CASTQKGGWTDTQYF	TGTGCCAGCACCCAGAAGGGGGGTTGGACAGATACGCAGTATTTT
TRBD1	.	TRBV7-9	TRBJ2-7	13	CASSFRQGDEQYF	TGTGCCAGCAGCTTCCGACAGGGTGACGAGCAGTACTTC
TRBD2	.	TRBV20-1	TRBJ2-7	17	CSANKRPTSGQTYEQYF	TGCAGTGCTAACAAACGTCCTACTAGCGGGCAAACCTACGAGCAGTACTTC
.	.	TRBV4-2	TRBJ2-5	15	CASSQAARSPETQYF	TGTGCCAGCAGCCAAGCCGCTAGATCTCCAGAGACCCAGTACTTC
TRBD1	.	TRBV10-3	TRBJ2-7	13	CASRDRGKHEQYF	TGTGCCAGCCGGGACAGGGGGAAGCACGAGCAGTACTTC
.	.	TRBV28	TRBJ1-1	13	CASSPGHSTEAFF	TGTGCCAGCAGTCCGGGGCATAGCACTGAAGCTTTCTTT
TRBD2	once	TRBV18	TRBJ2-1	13	CASSQGLAVEQFF	TGTGCCAGCTCACAGGGACTAGCGGTCGAGCAGTTCTTC
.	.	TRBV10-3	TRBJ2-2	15	CAIRGGLTNTGELFF	TGTGCCATCAGGGGGGGACTCACTAACACCGGGGAGCTGTTTTTT
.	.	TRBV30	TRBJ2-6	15	CAWSAGEAGANVLTF	TGTGCCTGGAGTGCAGGGGAGGCTGGGGCCAACGTCCTGACTTTC
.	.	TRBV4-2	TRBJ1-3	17	CASSQDRAGSSGNTIYF	TGTGCCAGCAGCCAAGATCGGGCGGGAAGCTCTGGAAACACCATATATTTT
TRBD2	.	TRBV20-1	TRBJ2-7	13	CSASTSGPYEQYF	TGCAGTGCATCAACTAGCGGTCCCTACGAGCAGTACTTC
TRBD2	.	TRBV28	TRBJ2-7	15	CASRRGGTQAYEQYF	TGTGCCAGCCGACGGGGGGGGACTCAAGCCTACGAGCAGTACTTC
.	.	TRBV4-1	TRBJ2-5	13	CASRRLDQETQYF	TGCGCCAGCAGGAGGTTGGATCAGGAGACCCAGTACTTC
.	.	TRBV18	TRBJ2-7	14	CASSPKQGPYEQYF	TGTGCCAGCTCACCAAAACAGGGCCCCTACGAGCAGTACTTC
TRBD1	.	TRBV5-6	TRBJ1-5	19	CASRRPGTGGNYSNQPQHF	TGTGCCAGCAGACGACCCGGGACAGGGGGCAACTATAGCAATCAGCCCCAGCATTTT
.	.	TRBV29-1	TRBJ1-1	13	CSVALTETYEAFF	TGCAGCGTTGCTTTGACGGAGACCTATGAAGCTTTCTTT
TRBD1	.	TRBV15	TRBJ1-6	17	CATSRKTGGAKNSPLHF	TGTGCCACCAGCAGGAAAACAGGGGGCGCGAAAAATTCACCCCTCCACTTT
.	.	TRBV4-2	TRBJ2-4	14	CASSPGLDANIQYF	TGTGCCAGCAGCCCGGGGCTAGATGCAAACATTCAGTACTTC
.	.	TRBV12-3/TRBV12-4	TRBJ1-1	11	CASRENTEAFF	TGTGCCAGCAGAGAAAACACTGAAGCTTTCTTT
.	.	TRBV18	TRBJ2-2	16	CASSPYTGFDTGELFF	TGTGCCAGCTCACCCTATACAGGGTTTGACACCGGGGAGCTGTTTTTT
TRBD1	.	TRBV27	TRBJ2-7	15	CASSSPSRGLYEQYF	TGTGCCAGCAGTTCACCCTCAAGGGGGCTCTACGAGCAGTACTTC
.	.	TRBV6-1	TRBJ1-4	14	CASWVSGSQEKLFF	TGTGCCAGCTGGGTCTCGGGCAGTCAAGAAAAACTGTTTTTT
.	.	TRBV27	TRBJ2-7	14	CASSPQGLSYEQYF	TGTGCCAGCAGTCCCCAGGGGCTCTCCTACGAGCAGTACTTC
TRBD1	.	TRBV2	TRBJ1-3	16	CASSIDRGLTGNTIYF	TGTGCCAGCAGCATAGACAGGGGGCTTACCGGAAACACCATATATTTT
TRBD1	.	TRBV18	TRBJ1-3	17	CASSPPGTEVSGNTIYF	TGTGCCAGCTCACCACCCGGGACAGAAGTCTCTGGAAACACCATATATTTT
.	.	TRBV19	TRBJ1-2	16	CASRATWGASNYGYTF	TGTGCCAGTAGGGCAACGTGGGGCGCCTCTAACTATGGCTACACCTTC
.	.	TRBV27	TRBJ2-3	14	CASSLSPLVDTQYF	TGTGCCAGCAGTTTATCGCCTCTAGTGGATACGCAGTATTTT
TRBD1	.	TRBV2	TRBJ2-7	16	CASSENTGGFSYEQYF	TGTGCCAGCAGTGAAAATACAGGGGGCTTCTCCTACGAGCAGTACTTC
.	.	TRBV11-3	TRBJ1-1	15	CASSPSSTWNTEAFF	TGTGCCAGCAGCCCATCCAGCACATGGAACACTGAAGCTTTCTTT
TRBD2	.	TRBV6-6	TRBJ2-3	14	CASRTMTSADTQYF	TGTGCCAGCAGAACCATGACTAGCGCGGATACGCAGTATTTT
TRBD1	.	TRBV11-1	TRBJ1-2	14	CASSLRGQGGGYTF	TGTGCCAGCAGCCTCCGGGGACAGGGCGGCGGCTACACCTTC
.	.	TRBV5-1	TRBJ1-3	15	CASSPGGGVWNTIYF	TGCGCCAGCAGCCCTGGTGGAGGGGTTTGGAACACCATATATTTT
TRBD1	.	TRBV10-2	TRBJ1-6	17	CASSESTGGFYNSPLHF	TGCGCCAGCAGTGAGTCGACAGGGGGTTTCTATAATTCACCCCTCCACTTT
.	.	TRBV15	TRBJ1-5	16	CATSRDRGFGNQPQHF	TGTGCCACCAGCAGAGATCGGGGGTTCGGCAATCAGCCCCAGCATTTT
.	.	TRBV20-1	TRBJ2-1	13	CSGGAGNSNEQFF	TGCAGTGGAGGGGCAGGGAACTCGAATGAGCAGTTCTTC
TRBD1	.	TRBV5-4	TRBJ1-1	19	CASSLQVIGTGGGNTEAFF	TGTGCCAGCAGCTTGCAAGTGATTGGGACAGGGGGCGGGAACACTGAAGCTTTCTTT
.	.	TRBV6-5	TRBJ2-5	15	CASSYSTGDLGTQYF	TGTGCCAGCAGTTACTCGACAGGCGATCTGGGGACCCAGTACTTC